This TCR beta chain was identified in a study of blood T cell repertoires in COVID-19. Study-level background: Spain, Italy and the United States supplied samples that represented acute and convalescent COVID-19. T cells, B-cell-depleted T cells, or PBMCs provided the cDNA or gDNA that served as material.

Original data processing: How many nucleated cells were present was estimated from reference gene primer amplification. Assay: immunoSEQ multiplex PCR; the TCRdb copy retains only in-frame clones and omits some. V and J calls and clone size are those listed in that table; D and trimming were worked out from the DNA. The sample lists about 120,000 clones; 84% were seen once. This sequence was found in a woman between 40 and 50 years old with acute or convalescent COVID-19. Material for sequencing was peripheral blood.

In DNA, the CDR3 is TGTGCCAGCAAGGGGGCAGGGTGGACCGGGGAGCTGTTTTTT. Residues: CASKGAGWTGELFF. This chain connects TRBV2 to TRBJ2-2, with TRBD1 matching 7 bases. Germline V gene sequence: CDR1 SNHLY, CDR2 FYNNEI. V trimming: 7 bases; J trimming: 5 bases; junction bases outside the gene matches: 7. The CDR3 is 14 amino acids.